This T cell receptor (beta chain) came from a study of OX40 agonist ivuxolimab in advanced cancers. Study in general: Having had anti-PD-1, anti-PD-L1 or anti-CTLA-4 therapy before was allowed, and over 35% had some. Study-wide points: Some of the nonresponding patients also showed low levels of normalized T-cell clonal expansion. CD4+ and CD8+ blood T cells expanded clonally by week 6 at 0.1 to 3.0 mg/kg.

Sequencing was performed with immunoSEQ multiplex PCR; in TCRdb, only in-frame clones are kept and a portion is missing. Altogether about 120,000 clones are present, around 89% being singletons, with the ten largest covering about 0.55%. Concerning this clone itself: What it binds is not known.

CDR1 and CDR2 (germline): LNHDA, SQIVND (reference sequence). V lost 6 bases to trimming and J lost 5 bases, with 14 bases between them. The CDR3 has 14 residues. The J gene is TRBJ1-3, the V gene TRBV19, with TRBD1 as a possible D gene (5 bases). This receptor was identified in an adult with an advanced solid tumor such as melanoma, head and neck, liver or kidney cancer. The sequencing here drew on CD4+ or CD8+ T cells sorted from blood, taken in a trial of the OX40 agonist ivuxolimab. The CDR3 coding sequence is TGTGCCAGTAGGCACATTGGGGGTAGAAACACCATATATTTT. Residues: CASRHIGGRNTIYF.